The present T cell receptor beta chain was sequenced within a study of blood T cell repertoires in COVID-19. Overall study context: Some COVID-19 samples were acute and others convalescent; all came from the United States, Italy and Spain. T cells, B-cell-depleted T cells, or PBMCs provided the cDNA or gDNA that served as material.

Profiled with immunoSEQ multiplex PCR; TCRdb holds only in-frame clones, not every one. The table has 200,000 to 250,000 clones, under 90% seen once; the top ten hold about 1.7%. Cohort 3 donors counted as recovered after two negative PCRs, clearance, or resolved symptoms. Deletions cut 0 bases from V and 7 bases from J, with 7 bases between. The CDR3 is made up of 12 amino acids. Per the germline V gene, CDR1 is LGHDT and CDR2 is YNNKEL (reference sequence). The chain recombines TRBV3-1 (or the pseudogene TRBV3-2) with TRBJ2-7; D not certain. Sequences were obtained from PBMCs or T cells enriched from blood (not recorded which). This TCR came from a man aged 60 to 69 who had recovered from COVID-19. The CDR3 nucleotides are TGTGCCAGCAGCCAAGACCCAGTGGAGCAGTACTTC. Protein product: CASSQDPVEQYF.